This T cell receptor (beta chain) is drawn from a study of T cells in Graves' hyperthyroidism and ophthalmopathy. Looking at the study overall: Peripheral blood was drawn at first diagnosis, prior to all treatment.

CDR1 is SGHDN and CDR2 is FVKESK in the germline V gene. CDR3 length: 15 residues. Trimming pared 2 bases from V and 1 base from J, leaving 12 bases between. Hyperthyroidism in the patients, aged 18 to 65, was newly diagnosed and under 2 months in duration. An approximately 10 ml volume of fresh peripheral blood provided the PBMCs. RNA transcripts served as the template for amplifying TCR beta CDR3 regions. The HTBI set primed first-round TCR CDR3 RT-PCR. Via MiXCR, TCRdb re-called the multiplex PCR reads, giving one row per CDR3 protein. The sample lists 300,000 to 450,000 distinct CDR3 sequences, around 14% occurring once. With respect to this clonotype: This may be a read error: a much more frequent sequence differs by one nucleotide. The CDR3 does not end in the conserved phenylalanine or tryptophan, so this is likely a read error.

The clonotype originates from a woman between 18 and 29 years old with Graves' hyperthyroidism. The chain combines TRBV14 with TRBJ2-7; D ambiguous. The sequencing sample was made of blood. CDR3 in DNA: TGTGCCAGCAGCCAATGGAGCGTGCCGTCCTACGAGCAGTACTCC. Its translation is CASSQWSVPSYEQYS.